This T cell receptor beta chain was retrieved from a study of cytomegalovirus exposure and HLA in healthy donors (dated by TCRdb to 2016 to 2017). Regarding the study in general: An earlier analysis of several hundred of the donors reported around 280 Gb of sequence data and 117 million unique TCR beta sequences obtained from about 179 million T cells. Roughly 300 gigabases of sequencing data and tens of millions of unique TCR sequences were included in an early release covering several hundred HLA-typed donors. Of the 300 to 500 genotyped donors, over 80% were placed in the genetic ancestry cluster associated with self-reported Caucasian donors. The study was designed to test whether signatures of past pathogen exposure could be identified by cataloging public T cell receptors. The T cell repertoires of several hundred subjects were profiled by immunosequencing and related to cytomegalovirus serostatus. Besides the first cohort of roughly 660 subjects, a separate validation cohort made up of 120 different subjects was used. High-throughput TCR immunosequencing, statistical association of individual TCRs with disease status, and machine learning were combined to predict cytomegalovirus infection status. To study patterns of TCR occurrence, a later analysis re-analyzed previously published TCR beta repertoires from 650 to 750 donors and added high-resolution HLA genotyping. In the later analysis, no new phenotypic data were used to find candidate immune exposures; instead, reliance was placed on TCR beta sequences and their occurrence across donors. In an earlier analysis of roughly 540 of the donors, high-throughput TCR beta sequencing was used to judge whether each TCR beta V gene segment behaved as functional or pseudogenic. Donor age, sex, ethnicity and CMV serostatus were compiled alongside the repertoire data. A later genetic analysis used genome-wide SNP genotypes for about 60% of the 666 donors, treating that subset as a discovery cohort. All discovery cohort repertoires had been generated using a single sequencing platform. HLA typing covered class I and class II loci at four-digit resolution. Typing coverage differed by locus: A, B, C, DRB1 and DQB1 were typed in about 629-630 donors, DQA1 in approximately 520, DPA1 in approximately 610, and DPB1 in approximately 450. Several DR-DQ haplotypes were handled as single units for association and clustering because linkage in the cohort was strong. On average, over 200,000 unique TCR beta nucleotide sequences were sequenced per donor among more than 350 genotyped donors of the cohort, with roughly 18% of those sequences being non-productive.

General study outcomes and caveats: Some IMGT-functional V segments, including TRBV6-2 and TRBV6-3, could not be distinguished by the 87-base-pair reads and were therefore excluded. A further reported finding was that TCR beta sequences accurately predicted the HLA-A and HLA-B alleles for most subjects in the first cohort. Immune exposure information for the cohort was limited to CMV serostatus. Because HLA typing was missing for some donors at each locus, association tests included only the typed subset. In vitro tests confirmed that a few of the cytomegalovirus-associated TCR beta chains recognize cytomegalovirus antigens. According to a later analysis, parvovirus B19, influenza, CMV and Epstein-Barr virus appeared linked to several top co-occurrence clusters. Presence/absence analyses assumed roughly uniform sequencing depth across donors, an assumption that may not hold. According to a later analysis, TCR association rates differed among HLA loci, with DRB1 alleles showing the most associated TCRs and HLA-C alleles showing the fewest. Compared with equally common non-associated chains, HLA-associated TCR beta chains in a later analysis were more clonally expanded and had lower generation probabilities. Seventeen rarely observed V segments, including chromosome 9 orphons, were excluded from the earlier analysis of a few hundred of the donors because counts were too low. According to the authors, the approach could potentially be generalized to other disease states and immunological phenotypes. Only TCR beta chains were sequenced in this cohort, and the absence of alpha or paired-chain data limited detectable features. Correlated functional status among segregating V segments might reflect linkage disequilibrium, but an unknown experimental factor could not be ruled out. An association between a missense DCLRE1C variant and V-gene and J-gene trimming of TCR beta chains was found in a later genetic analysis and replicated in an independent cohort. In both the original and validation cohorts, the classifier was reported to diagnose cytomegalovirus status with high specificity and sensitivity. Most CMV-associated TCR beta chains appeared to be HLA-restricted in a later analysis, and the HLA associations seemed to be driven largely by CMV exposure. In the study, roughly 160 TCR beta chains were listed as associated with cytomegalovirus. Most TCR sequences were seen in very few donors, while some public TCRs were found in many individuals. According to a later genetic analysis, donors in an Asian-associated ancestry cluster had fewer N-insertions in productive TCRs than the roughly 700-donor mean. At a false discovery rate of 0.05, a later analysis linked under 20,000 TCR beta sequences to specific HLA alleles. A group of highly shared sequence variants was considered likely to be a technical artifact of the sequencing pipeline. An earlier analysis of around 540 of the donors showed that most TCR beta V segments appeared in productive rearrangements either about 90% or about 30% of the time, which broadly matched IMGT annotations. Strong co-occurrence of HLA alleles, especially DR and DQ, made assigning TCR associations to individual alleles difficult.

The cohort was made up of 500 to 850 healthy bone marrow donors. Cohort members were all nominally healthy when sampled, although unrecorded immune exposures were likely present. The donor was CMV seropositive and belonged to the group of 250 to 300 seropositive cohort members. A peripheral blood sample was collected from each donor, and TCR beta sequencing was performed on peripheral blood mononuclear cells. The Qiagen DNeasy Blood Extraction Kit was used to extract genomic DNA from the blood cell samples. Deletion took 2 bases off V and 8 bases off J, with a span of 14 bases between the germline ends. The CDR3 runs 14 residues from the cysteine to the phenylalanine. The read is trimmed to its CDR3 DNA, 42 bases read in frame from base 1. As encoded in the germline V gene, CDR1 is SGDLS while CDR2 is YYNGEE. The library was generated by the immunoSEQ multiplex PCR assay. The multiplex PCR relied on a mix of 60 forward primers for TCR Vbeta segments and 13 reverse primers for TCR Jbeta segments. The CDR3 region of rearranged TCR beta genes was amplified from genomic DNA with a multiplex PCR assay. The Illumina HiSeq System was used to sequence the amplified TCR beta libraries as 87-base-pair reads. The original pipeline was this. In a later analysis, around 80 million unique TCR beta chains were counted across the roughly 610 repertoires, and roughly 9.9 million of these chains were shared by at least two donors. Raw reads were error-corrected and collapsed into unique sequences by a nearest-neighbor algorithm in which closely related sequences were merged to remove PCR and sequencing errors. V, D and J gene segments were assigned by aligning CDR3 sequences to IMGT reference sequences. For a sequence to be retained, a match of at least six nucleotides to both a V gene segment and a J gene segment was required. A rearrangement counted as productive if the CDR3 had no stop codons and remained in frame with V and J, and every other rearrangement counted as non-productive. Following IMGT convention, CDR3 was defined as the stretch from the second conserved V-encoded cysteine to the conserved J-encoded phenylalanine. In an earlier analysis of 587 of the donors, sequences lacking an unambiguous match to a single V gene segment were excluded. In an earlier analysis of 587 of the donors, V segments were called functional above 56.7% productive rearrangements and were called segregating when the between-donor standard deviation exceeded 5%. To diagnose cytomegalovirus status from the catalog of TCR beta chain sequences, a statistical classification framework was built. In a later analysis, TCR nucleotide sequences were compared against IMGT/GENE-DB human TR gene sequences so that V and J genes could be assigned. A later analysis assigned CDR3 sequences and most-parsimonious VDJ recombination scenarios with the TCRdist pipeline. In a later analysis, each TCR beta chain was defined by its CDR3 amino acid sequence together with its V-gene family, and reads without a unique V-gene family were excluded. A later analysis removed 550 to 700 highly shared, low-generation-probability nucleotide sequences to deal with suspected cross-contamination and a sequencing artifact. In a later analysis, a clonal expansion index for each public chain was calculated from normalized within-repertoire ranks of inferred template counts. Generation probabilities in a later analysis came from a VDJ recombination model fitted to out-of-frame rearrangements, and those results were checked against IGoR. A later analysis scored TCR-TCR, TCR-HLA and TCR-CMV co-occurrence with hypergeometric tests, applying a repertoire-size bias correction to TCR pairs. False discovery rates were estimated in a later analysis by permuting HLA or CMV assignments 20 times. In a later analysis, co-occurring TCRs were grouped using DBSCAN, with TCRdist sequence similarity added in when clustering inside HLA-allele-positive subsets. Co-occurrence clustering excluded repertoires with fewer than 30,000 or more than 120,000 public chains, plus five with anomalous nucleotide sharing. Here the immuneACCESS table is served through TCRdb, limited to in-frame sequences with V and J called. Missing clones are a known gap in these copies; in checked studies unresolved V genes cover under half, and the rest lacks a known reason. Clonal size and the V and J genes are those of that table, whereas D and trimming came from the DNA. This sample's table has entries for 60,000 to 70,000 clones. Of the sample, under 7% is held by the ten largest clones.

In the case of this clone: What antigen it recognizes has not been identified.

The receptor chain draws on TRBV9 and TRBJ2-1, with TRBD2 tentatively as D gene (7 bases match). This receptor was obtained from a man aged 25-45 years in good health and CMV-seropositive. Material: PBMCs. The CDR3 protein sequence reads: CASSVWGGQDEQFF. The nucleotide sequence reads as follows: TGTGCCAGCAGCGTGTGGGGGGGCCAAGATGAGCAGTTCTTC.